The present T cell receptor beta chain was sequenced within a study of T cell repertoires in cytomegalovirus infection (dated by TCRdb to between 2018 and 2020). General notes on the study: Donor HLA type was relevant to the analysis, as public TCR beta signatures indicated carriage of CMV infection together with the matching HLA type. Broad study findings and their caveats: Carriers of CMV infection plus the relevant HLA type were discriminated by the cumulative frequency of public TCR beta family members in the study cohort and in an independent roughly 340-donor cohort. The ex vivo response was dominated by HLA-C-restricted CMV-specific TCR beta clonotypes, which also provided the single most frequent clonotype in two of eight donors.

This clonotype was seen many times. There is no known antigen for this receptor. Base quality data are lacking; no much larger clone is found one base away. From the germline V gene, CDR1 is SGHTA and CDR2 is FQGTGA. Counted from cysteine to phenylalanine, this CDR3 has 16 amino acids. The retained sequence is limited to the CDR3, 48 bases, with the frame set at the first base. The V and J ends are trimmed by 3 bases and 0 bases, leaving 11 bases between them. Sequencing relied on an Illumina HiSeq 1500. TCRdb ran its own pipeline on the public reads, namely fastp trimming at Q25 and MiXCR clone calling, and kept in-frame beta chains. For every CDR3 protein sequence, its rows merge into one entry that carries the most common genes and DNA. This sample gives some 300,000 distinct CDR3 sequences in total; about a sixth of them show up just once. The top ten clonotypes cover around 12% of the sample.

The receptor's source is a human donor in good health (CMV status not recorded). Some clones in this sample may be carry-over from other donors' samples. Sequenced material: PBMCs. The V and J segments used are TRBV7-3 and TRBJ2-2, with TRBD1 as a weak D call on 6 bases. The DNA sequence is as follows: TGTGCCAGCAGCTTTACCGGGACACCGAACACCGGGGAGCTGTTTTTT. Its protein reads: CASSFTGTPNTGELFF.